This T cell receptor beta chain was recorded in a study of Tregs in tolerant kidney transplant recipients. Study-wide points: Biological reproducibility was not directly addressed, but technical replication error appeared minimal.

Only in-frame clones appear in the TCRdb table, and some are missing; sequencing was by immunoSEQ multiplex PCR. The sample table includes approximately 13,000 clones. Recipients received nonmyeloablative bone marrow transplants from related graft donors, with transient mixed chimerism. Comment on this clone: The antigen remains unidentified. The read gets to within 3 residues of the CDR3 end, and the germline J gene fills in the rest.

Trimming stripped 0 bases from V and 1 base from J, with 4 bases between. From germline, CDR1 is SGHAT and CDR2 FQNNGV. The CDR3 runs 15 residues. The receptor comes from a human patient who received a combined kidney and bone marrow transplant. Some of the T cells might come from the graft donor. The source was CD8+ T cells from blood (PBMCs), collected 6 months after the transplant. The gene calls are TRBV11-2 and TRBJ2-6; the D is unclear. CDR3 DNA (partial): TGTGCCAGCAGCTTAGAGTATTCTGGGGCCAACGTC. The encoded protein is CASSLEYSGANV. The whole CDR3 protein reads CASSLEYSGANVLTF.